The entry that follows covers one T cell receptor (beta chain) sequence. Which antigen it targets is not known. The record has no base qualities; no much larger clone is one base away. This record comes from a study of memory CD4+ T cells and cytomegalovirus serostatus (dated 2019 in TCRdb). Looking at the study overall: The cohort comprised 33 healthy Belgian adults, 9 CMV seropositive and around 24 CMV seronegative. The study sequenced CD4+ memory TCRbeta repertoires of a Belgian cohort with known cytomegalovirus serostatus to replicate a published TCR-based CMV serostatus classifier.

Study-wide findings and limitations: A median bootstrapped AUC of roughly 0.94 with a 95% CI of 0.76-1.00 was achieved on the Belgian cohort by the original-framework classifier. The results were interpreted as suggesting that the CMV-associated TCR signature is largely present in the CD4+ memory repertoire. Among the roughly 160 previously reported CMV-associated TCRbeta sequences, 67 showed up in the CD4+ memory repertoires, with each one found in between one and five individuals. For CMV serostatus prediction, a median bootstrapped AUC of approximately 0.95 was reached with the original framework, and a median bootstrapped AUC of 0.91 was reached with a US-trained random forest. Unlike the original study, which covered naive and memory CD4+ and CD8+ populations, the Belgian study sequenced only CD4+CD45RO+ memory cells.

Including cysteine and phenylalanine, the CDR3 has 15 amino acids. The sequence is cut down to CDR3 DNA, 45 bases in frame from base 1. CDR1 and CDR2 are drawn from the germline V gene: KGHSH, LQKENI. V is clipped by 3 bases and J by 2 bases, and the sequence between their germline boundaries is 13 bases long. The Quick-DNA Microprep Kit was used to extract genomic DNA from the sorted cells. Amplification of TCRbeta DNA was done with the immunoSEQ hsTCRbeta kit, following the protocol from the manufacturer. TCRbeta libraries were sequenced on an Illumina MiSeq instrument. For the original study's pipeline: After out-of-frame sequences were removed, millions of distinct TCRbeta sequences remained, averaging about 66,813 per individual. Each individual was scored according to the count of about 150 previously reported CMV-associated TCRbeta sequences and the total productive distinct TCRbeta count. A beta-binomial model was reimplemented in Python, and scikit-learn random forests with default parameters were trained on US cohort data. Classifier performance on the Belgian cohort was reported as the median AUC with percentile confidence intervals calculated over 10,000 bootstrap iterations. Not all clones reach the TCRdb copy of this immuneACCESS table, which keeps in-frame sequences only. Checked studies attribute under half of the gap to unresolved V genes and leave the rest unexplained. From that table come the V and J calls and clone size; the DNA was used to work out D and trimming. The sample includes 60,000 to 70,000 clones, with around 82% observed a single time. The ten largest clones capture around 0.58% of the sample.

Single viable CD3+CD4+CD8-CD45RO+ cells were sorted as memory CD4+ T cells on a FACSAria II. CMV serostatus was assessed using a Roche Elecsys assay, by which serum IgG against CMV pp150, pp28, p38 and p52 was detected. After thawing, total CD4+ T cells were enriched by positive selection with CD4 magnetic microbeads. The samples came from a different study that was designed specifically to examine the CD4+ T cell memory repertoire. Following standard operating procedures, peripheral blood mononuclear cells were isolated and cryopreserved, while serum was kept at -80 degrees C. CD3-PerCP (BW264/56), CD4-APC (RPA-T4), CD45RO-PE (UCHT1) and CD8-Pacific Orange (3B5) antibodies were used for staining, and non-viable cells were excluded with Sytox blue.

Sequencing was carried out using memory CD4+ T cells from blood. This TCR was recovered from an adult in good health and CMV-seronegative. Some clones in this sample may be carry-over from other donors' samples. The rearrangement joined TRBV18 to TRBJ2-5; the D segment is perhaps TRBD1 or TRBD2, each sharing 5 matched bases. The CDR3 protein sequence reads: CASSPPGTRQETQYF. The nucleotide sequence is TGTGCCAGCTCACCCCCCGGGACGCGGCAAGAGACCCAGTACTTC. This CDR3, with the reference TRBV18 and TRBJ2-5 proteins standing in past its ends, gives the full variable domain NAGVMQNPRHLVRRRGQEARLRCSPMKGHSHVYWYRQLPEEGLKFMVYLQKENIIDESGMPKERFSAEFPKEGPSILRIQQVVRGDSAAYFCASSPPGTRQETQYFGPGTRLLVL.